Following are 2 T cell receptor beta chains from one sample sequenced in a study of cytomegalovirus exposure and HLA in healthy donors. The PCR made use of 60 Vbeta and 13 Jbeta primers. Produced via immunoSEQ multiplex PCR; TCRdb's table is partial and in-frame only. The data contain 110,000 to 150,000 clones, around 82% of them singletons. The sample consisted of PBMCs. These receptors all stem from a man aged 35-49 years in good health and CMV-seropositive.

Written as DNA, the CDR3 is TGTGCCAGCTCACCTAGACGGGACGAGCAGTACTTC. It yields the protein CASSPRRDEQYF. The rearrangement joins TRBV18 to TRBJ2-7; D is ambiguous. The CDR3 is 12 residues long. Between the trimmed V and J ends, which lost 3 bases and 5 bases, there was a span of 8 bases. In germline, CDR1 is KGHSH, CDR2 LQKENI. The full variable domain, rest sourced from reference TRBV18 and TRBJ2-7, is NAGVMQNPRHLVRRRGQEARLRCSPMKGHSHVYWYRQLPEEGLKFMVYLQKENIIDESGMPKERFSAEFPKEGPSILRIQQVVRGDSAAYFCASSPRRDEQYFGPGTRLTVT.

The J gene is TRBJ1-1, the V gene TRBV27; a possible D gene is TRBD1 (6 bases). V was trimmed by 0 bases and J by 3 bases, leaving 17 bases between them. CDR3 size: 17 residues. Looked up from germline, CDR1 is MNHEY and CDR2 is SMNVEV (reference sequence). The CDR3 sequence is CASSLSTLGGADTEAFF. The CDR3 DNA reads as TGTGCCAGCAGTTTATCGACGCTCGGGGGGGCAGACACTGAAGCTTTCTTT.